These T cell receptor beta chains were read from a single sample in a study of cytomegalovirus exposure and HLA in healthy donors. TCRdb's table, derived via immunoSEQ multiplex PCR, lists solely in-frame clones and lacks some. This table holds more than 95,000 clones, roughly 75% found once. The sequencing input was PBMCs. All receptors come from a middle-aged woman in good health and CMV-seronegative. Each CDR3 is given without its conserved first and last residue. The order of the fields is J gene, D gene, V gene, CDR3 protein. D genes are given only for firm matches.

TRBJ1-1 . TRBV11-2 ASGSGLLTEAF
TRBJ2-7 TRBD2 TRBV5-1 ASSPGGQTYEQY
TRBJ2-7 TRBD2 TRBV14 ASSQASGSYEQY
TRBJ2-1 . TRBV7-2 ASSPRGTVSYNEQF
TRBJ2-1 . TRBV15 ATSILRGGEQF
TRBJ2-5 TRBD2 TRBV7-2 ASSFQVAGGGTTETQY
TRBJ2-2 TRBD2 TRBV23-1 ASREWDRLIAGEGPGELF
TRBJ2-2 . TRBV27 ASSTPWQGRNTGELF
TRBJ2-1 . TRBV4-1 ASSQARLILGEQF
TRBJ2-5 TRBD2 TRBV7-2 ASSLAHRLAGGPVQETQY
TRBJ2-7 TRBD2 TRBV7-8 ASSLERTSAFYEQY
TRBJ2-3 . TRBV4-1 ASSQEGLVPGDTQY
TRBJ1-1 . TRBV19 ASCQGLSEAF
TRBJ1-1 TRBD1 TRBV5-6 ASNWGTGNTEAF
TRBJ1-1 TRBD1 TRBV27 ASSDHRGGNTEAF
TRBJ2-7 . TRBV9 ASSVGYVGDKQY
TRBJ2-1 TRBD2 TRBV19 ASSINLAGGLYNEQF
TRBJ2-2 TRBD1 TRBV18 ASSPGPGQAPGELF
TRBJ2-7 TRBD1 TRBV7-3 ASSPDRERAGEQY
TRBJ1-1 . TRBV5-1 ASRSAGTEAF
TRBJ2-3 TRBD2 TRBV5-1 ASSISGSTDTQY
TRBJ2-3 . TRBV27 ASSLPGTTSTDTQY
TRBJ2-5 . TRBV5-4 ASSEQVGQETQY
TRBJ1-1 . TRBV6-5 ASMAQQRHTEAF
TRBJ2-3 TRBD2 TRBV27 ASSLIAGGLGTDTQY
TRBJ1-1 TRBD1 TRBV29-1 STLGGRTGIFRSGTEAF
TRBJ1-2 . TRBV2 ASPEVVGGHYGYT